The clone carrying this TCR beta chain was found a few times. Its specificity is not known. The CDR3 regions of TCR beta were amplified from RNA transcripts. RT-PCR in the first round (using the HTBI primer set) targeted the TCR CDR3. A single record per CDR3 protein comes from TCRdb applying MiXCR to the multiplex PCR reads. This sample has more than 650,000 distinct CDR3 sequences, with 12% to 15% found just once. This specimen comes from a study of T cells in Graves' hyperthyroidism and ophthalmopathy. Study-wide results and caveats: A model of 13 V-J features distinguished ophthalmopathy from stable hyperthyroidism.

With a duration under 2 months, the hyperthyroidism was newly diagnosed in patients aged 18 to 65. This sequence was found in a woman aged 18-29 years with Graves' hyperthyroidism. The sample consisted of blood.

The CDR3 is CASSLGSLSSTGEQYF. The CDR3 DNA reads TGTGCCAGCAGTTTAGGGTCCTTGTCCTCGACCGGCGAGCAGTACTTC. This chain connects TRBV12-3 or TRBV12-4 to TRBJ2-7, with no clear D. The CDR3 is 16 amino acids. V was trimmed by 1 base and J by 6 bases, leaving 19 bases between them.